This is a list of T cell receptor beta chains from one sample in a study of blood T cell repertoires in COVID-19. Sequencing was performed with immunoSEQ multiplex PCR; in TCRdb, only in-frame clones are kept and a portion is missing. Here the sample spans 150,000 or so clones, roughly four fifths being singletons. The sample was peripheral blood. Every receptor here comes from a woman older than 75 with acute or convalescent COVID-19. Each CDR3 is given with its conserved first and last residue. A D gene is named only where the DNA matches it firmly. A clone size is listed for some rows: how often the clone was seen (once, few, many), or a class if it is expanded.

>NA|TRBJ2-2|NA|TRBV5-1
TGCGCCAGCAAGGCCAATTTGCAGGCCGGGGAGCTGTTTTTT
CASKANLQAGELFF
>NA|TRBJ2-2|TRBD2|TRBV5-1
TGCGCCAGCAGCGGGGGACTAGCGGATATCCCCGGGGAGCTGTTTTTT
CASSGGLADIPGELFF
>NA|TRBJ2-7|TRBD2|TRBV19
TGTGCCAGTAGCCGGACTAGCGGACCAGCCGGGGGCGAGCAGTACTTC
CASSRTSGPAGGEQYF
>NA|TRBJ1-2|NA|TRBV6-5
TGTGCCAGCTGGGCAGGGAGGGCTAACTATGGCTACACCTTC
CASWAGRANYGYTF
>once|TRBJ1-1|TRBD1|TRBV30
TGTGCCTGGAGCCCCACTCTCGACAGGGTAGGAACTGAAGCTTTCTTT
CAWSPTLDRVGTEAFF
>NA|TRBJ2-1|TRBD2|TRBV2
TGTGCCAGCTCGGGAGGATCCGCGGGAGGCCCCCAGTTCTTC
CASSGGSAGGPQFF
>once|TRBJ2-7|TRBD2|TRBV6-6
TGTGCCAGCAGCCCGAGCCGACAGCGGGGGGAAGAGCAGTACTTC
CASSPSRQRGEEQYF
>NA|TRBJ2-7|TRBD2|TRBV18
TGTGCCAGCTCACCGGGGACTAGCGGGTTGTACGAGCAGTACTTC
CASSPGTSGLYEQYF
>NA|TRBJ1-4|NA|TRBV19
TGTGCCAGTAGCCCAATTGCGTCCCGCCCCGAAAAACTGTTTTTT
CASSPIASRPEKLFF
>NA|TRBJ2-2|NA|TRBV3-1/TRBV3-2
TGTGCCAGCAGCCAAGAACTATTGAACACCGGGGAGCTGTTTTTT
CASSQELLNTGELFF
>NA|TRBJ2-6|NA|TRBV7-9
TGTGCCAGCAGCTTTACAGGCTCTGGGGCCAACGTCCTGACTTTC
CASSFTGSGANVLTF
>once|TRBJ2-3|NA|TRBV6-5
TGTGCCAGCAGTTGCTCGAGATTCCCCACAGATACGCAGTATTTT
CASSCSRFPTDTQYF
>NA|TRBJ1-1|NA|TRBV20-1
TGCAGTGCTGAAGTTGCGGAAGCTTTCTTT
CSAEVAEAFF
>NA|TRBJ2-5|NA|TRBV7-9
TGTGCCAGCACCCCACTAGGGTCCTACGGGTACCAAGAGACCCAGTACTTC
CASTPLGSYGYQETQYF
>NA|TRBJ2-7|NA|TRBV12-3/TRBV12-4
TGTGCCAGCAGCTATCGGAGCTACGAGCAGTACTTC
CASSYRSYEQYF
>NA|TRBJ2-7|NA|TRBV5-1
TGCGCCAGCAGCTGGGGTTGGCAGGGCGGCAACGAGCAGTACTTC
CASSWGWQGGNEQYF
>NA|TRBJ2-7|NA|TRBV21-1
TGTGCCAGCAGCAAACCAGGGTGTAGTTGTCAGGGGGCTCTCTACGAGCAGTACTTC
CASSKPGCSCQGALYEQYF
>NA|TRBJ1-4|TRBD1|TRBV2
TGTGCCAGCAGCCAGACAGGGGGTGATGAAAAACTGTTTTTT
CASSQTGGDEKLFF
>few|TRBJ2-5|TRBD1|TRBV5-1
TGCGCCAGCAGGCAGAGACAGGGTGGAGAGACCCAGTACTTC
CASRQRQGGETQYF
>NA|TRBJ2-2|NA|TRBV9
TGTGCCAGCAGCGTAATTCTCACCGGGGAGCTGTTTTTT
CASSVILTGELFF
>NA|TRBJ1-2|NA|TRBV7-8
TGTGCCAGCAGCCCCGACCGAGGCTATGGCTACACCTTC
CASSPDRGYGYTF
>NA|TRBJ2-3|TRBD1|TRBV7-9
TGTGCCAGCAGCTCCGGACAGGGGGCGCCCGCAGATACGCAGTATTTT
CASSSGQGAPADTQYF
>NA|TRBJ2-3|TRBD2|TRBV5-1
TGCGCCAGCAGCTTGCTAGCGGGAGGGGTAGATACGCAGTATTTT
CASSLLAGGVDTQYF
>NA|TRBJ1-4|NA|TRBV7-6
TGTGCCAGCAGCTTAGCGGCTGAAAAACTGTTTTTT
CASSLAAEKLFF
>few|TRBJ1-1|NA|TRBV3-1/TRBV3-2
TGTGCCAGCAGCCAAGATTTTCTCCGGACAAGTATGAACACTGAAGCTTTCTTT
CASSQDFLRTSMNTEAFF
>NA|TRBJ2-3|TRBD2|TRBV18
TGTGCCAGCTCACCGGAAAGCGGGAATTGGCAACATACGCAGTATTTT
CASSPESGNWQHTQYF
>NA|TRBJ2-5|TRBD2|TRBV5-4
TGTGCCAGCAGCTCGGGAGGGTCAGAAGAGACCCAGTACTTC
CASSSGGSEETQYF
>few|TRBJ2-5|NA|TRBV5-8
TGTGCCAGCAGCTTGGCGGTCCTTCAAGAGACCCAGTACTTC
CASSLAVLQETQYF
>NA|TRBJ2-7|TRBD2|TRBV2
TGTGCCAGCAGTGCTCCTAGCGGGAGTCCCTTCTCCCAGCAGTACTTC
CASSAPSGSPFSQQYF
>NA|TRBJ1-2|TRBD1|TRBV6-2/TRBV6-3
TGTGCCAGCAGCTGGGACAGGGGGCGCGATGGCTACACCTTC
CASSWDRGRDGYTF
>NA|TRBJ2-7|TRBD1|TRBV29-1
TGCAGCGCACGGACAGGGGAGGCCTACGAGCAGTACTTC
CSARTGEAYEQYF
>NA|TRBJ2-3|NA|TRBV29-1
TGCAGCGTGCGGGACGCAGATACGCAGTATTTT
CSVRDADTQYF
>NA|TRBJ1-2|NA|TRBV5-6
TGTGCCAGCAGCTTGGATAACAGGGAGAACTATGGCTACACCTTC
CASSLDNRENYGYTF
>NA|TRBJ2-7|TRBD1|TRBV28
TGTGCCACCCAGACAGGGTCCGAGCAGTACTTC
CATQTGSEQYF
>few|TRBJ2-7|TRBD2|TRBV6-5
TGTGCCAGCAGTTACTCGGGACTAGCGGAGGCCTACGAGCAGTACTTC
CASSYSGLAEAYEQYF
>NA|TRBJ1-2|NA|TRBV21-1
TGTGCCAGCAGCGGAGTGGGCTACACCTTC
CASSGVGYTF